The clone carrying this T cell receptor (beta chain) was detected once. The record originates from a study of T cell responses to AZD1222 COVID-19 vaccine. V lost 4 bases and J lost 4, with 8 bases in between. Germline V gives CDR1 ENHRY, CDR2 SYGVKD. The CDR3 is made up of 13 amino acids. Clones were sequenced by immunoSEQ multiplex PCR, and TCRdb holds only the in-frame ones, with some missing. The sample includes 100,000 to 150,000 clones, about 89% of them seen just once. The V call is TRBV10-3, the J call TRBJ2-1; D may be TRBD1 (5 bases). Specimen: peripheral blood, collected on day 0 of AZD1222 vaccination. The receptor was derived from an adult in good health. In DNA form, the CDR3 reads TGTGCCATCAGTGCGACAGAGTACAATGAGCAGTTCTTC. Its translation is CAISATEYNEQFF.